What follows describes a single TCR beta chain. This sample was included in a study of blood T cell repertoires in COVID-19. Libraries were prepared by immunoSEQ multiplex PCR; TCRdb keeps only in-frame clonotypes and omits some of them. The sample records 250,000 to 350,000 clones, roughly 89% being singletons. With 2 bases removed from V and 4 bases from J, the gap between germline ends came to 11 bases. The germline V gene has CDR1 SQVTM and CDR2 ANQGSEA. The CDR3 runs 13 residues. The sequenced sample consisted of peripheral blood. The chain recombines TRBV29-1 with TRBJ1-1; D ambiguous. The sequence came from a woman aged 40-49 years who had recovered from COVID-19. CDR3 nucleotides: TGCAGCGTTGAAAGGAGTAGTGGCACTGAAGCTTTCTTT. Its translation is CSVERSSGTEAFF.